The 21 T cell receptor beta chains given below trace back to one sample, sequenced in a study of blood T cell repertoires in COVID-19. Sequencing was performed with immunoSEQ multiplex PCR; in TCRdb, only in-frame clones are kept and a portion is missing. Of roughly 300,000 clones in the sample, roughly 90% are singletons; the top ten hold around 6%. What was sequenced was peripheral blood. These receptors came from a young man who had recovered from COVID-19.

The chain joins TRBV7-9 to TRBJ1-6; 10 nucleotides agree with TRBD1. This CDR3 comprises 16 residues. Trimming took 0 bases from V and 10 from J; bases not matched to a gene: 6. Germline CDR1 and CDR2: SEHNR and FQNEAQ (reference sequence). This CDR3 is CASSLAGQGMKSPLHF. In DNA, the CDR3 is TGTGCCAGCAGCTTAGCGGGACAGGGGATGAAATCACCCCTCCACTTT. Looking up the rest from reference TRBV7-9 and TRBJ1-6 gives the full variable domain: DTGVSQNPRHKITKRGQNVTFRCDPISEHNRLYWYRQTLGQGPEFLTYFQNEAQLEKSRLLSDRFSAERPKGSFSTLEIQRTEQGDSAMYLCASSLAGQGMKSPLHFGNGTRLTVT.

The J gene is TRBJ2-1, the V gene TRBV7-2, with 12 bases fitting TRBD1. There are 19 residues in the CDR3. V was clipped by 4 bases and J by 8 bases; unmatched bases: 18. CDR1 is SGHTA, CDR2 FQGNSA, per germline. The CDR3 DNA sequence: TGTGCCAGCAGCTCCTATTTTATCCGGGGACAGGGGGCGCGAGATGAGCAGTTCTTC. It yields the protein CASSSYFIRGQGARDEQFF.

V is TRBV5-5 and J is TRBJ1-1; D ambiguous. The V and J ends lost 1 base and 2 bases respectively, with 9 bases between them. This CDR3 has 14 residues. CDR1 and CDR2 from the germline V gene are SGHKS and YYEKEE (reference sequence). Written as DNA, the CDR3 is TGTGCCAGCAGCTTGAATACCTATAACACTGAAGCTTTCTTT. Translating gives CASSLNTYNTEAFF.

The chain couples TRBV4-1 to TRBJ2-1; 7 bases align to TRBD1. The CDR3 runs 17 residues. Germline-derived CDR1 and CDR2 are MGHRA and YSYEKL. Losses at the gene ends were 1 base for V and 4 bases for J; bases not matched to a gene: 10. The CDR3 DNA sequence: TGCGCCAGCAGCCAAGTCTCGCCCGGGACAGCGTACAATGAGCAGTTCTTC. Encoded protein: CASSQVSPGTAYNEQFF.

V usage is TRBV9 and J usage is TRBJ2-1, with D hard to call. Germline values: CDR1 SGDLS, CDR2 YYNGEE. This CDR3 has 10 amino acids. V lost 10 bases to trimming and J lost 9 bases, with 11 bases between them. CDR3 residues: CAVSTPEQFF. CDR3 bases: TGTGCCGTCTCTACCCCTGAGCAGTTCTTC.

The V call is TRBV11-2, the J call TRBJ2-1; tentatively, D is TRBD2 (6 bases). The CDR3 loop spans 13 amino acids. Trimming took 4 bases from V and 8 from J, leaving 12 bases between them. Germline CDR1 SGHAT, CDR2 FQNNGV. The CDR3: CASSSGGAYEQFF. The CDR3 bases are TGTGCCAGCAGCTCCGGGGGAGCCTATGAGCAGTTCTTC.

The genes are TRBV25-1 and TRBJ1-1; 11 bases are shared with TRBD1. V lost 1 base to trimming and J lost 4 bases; unmatched junction nucleotides: 5. From germline, CDR1 is MGHDK and CDR2 SYGVNS. The CDR3 is made up of 16 amino acids. The CDR3 sequence: CASSEWTGGAITEAFF. The CDR3 coding sequence is TGTGCCAGCAGTGAATGGACAGGGGGCGCAATCACTGAAGCTTTCTTT. The full variable domain, completed using reference TRBV25-1 and TRBJ1-1, is EADIYQTPRYLVIGTGKKITLECSQTMGHDKMYWYQQDPGMELHLIHYSYGVNSTEKGDLSSESTVSRIRTEHFPLTLESARPSHTSQYLCASSEWTGGAITEAFFGQGTRLTVV.

V and J are TRBV19 and TRBJ1-1; tentative D call: TRBD1 (6 bases). This CDR3 is built from 15 residues. The V end lost 6 bases, the J end lost 0 bases, and 14 bases lay between the germline ends. Per germline, CDR1 LNHDA and CDR2 SQIVND (reference sequence). DNA for the CDR3: TGTGCCAGTAGCCCCTCGAGGGGGATGAACACTGAAGCTTTCTTT. This gives the protein CASSPSRGMNTEAFF.

Regarding this clone: The junction shows a germline mismatch at one end, possibly a read error. The chain has TRBV4-2 and TRBJ2-1, with a possible D match to TRBD2 (6 bases). There are 16 residues in the CDR3. CDR1 is LGHNA and CDR2 is YNFKEQ in the germline V gene. The CDR3 here is CASSLHARDSNNEQFF. The CDR3 DNA is TGTGCCAGCAGCCTACACGCGAGGGACTCCAACAATGAGCAGTTCTTC.

J is TRBJ2-7 and V is TRBV3-1 (or the pseudogene TRBV3-2); 7 positions agree with TRBD2. Trimming removed 8 bases from V and 3 bases from J; junction bases left unmatched: 13. The germline V gene encodes CDR1 LGHDT and CDR2 YNNKEL (reference sequence). The length of the CDR3 is 15 residues. CDR3 bases: TGTGCCAGCCGACCGATGGGCGGGAGTGTCTACGAGCAGTACTTC. This encodes CASRPMGGSVYEQYF.

The chain is built from TRBV9 and TRBJ1-2, with 8 bases aligning to TRBD1. The CDR3 contains 14 residues. The V gene's germline CDR1 is SGDLS and CDR2 YYNGEE. Unmatched junction bases numbered 8, after V lost 3 bases and J lost 7 bases. CDR3 DNA sequence: TGTGCCAGCAGCGAGGACAGGGCCTTTTCTGGCTACACCTTC. Protein: CASSEDRAFSGYTF. Looking up the rest from reference TRBV9 and TRBJ1-2 gives the full variable domain: DSGVTQTPKHLITATGQRVTLRCSPRSGDLSVYWYQQSLDQGLQFLIQYYNGEERAKGNILERFSAQQFPDLHSELNLSSLELGDSALYFCASSEDRAFSGYTFGSGTRLTVV.

In the case of this clone: Other DNA sequences in this specimen translate into the identical CDR3. The gene calls are TRBV27 and TRBJ2-7; 7 bases fit TRBD1. The CDR3 is 13 residues long. J gave up 1 base and V 3 bases, and 0 bases lay outside the gene matches. CDR1 is MNHEY, CDR2 SMNVEV, per germline (reference sequence). The DNA for the CDR3 is TGTGCCAGCAGTTTGGGACAGTCCTACGAGCAGTACTTC. It is translated as CASSLGQSYEQYF.

The chain has TRBV5-4 and TRBJ2-7; tentative D call: TRBD1 (5 bases). The CDR3 is 15 residues long. V dropped 0 bases and J dropped 1 base, with 11 bases sitting between them. Germline V gene lookup returns CDR1 SGHNT and CDR2 YYREEE (reference sequence). CDR3 nucleotide sequence: TGTGCCAGCAGCTTGGAGGGGAACCCGTCCTACGAGCAGTACTTC. It specifies CASSLEGNPSYEQYF.

The chain joins TRBV29-1 to TRBJ2-7, with TRBD1 matching over 8 bases. Germline CDR1 SQVTM, CDR2 ANQGSEA. With 7 bases clipped from V and 2 bases from J, the junction kept 7 bases outside the gene matches. The CDR3 length is 13 residues. The DNA for the CDR3 is TGCAGCGCCCTCGGGGACAGGACCTACGAGCAGTACTTC. This sequence encodes CSALGDRTYEQYF.

J is TRBJ2-3 and V is TRBV29-1; 14 bases agree with TRBD2. This CDR3 is built from 16 residues. Germline values: CDR1 SQVTM, CDR2 ANQGSEA. The J segment lost 4 bases and the V segment lost 5 bases, leaving 8 bases of the junction unmatched. The CDR3 here is CSVNPGTSGRADTQYF. The CDR3 DNA sequence: TGCAGCGTTAACCCCGGGACTAGCGGGAGAGCAGATACGCAGTATTTT.

The chain links TRBV6-6 to TRBJ1-1, with a possible D match to TRBD1 (5 bases). CDR1 and CDR2 (germline): MNHNY, SVGAGI (reference sequence). The CDR3 runs to 16 residues. V was clipped by 2 bases and J by 5 bases, with 18 bases between them. The CDR3 coding sequence is TGTGCCAGCAGTTACGGACCGCAGGGATTTGAGACTGAAGCTTTCTTT. It translates to CASSYGPQGFETEAFF.

In DNA form, the CDR3 reads TGTGCCAGCAGTTCCAGGGGCGGCTACACCTTC. Amino acid sequence: CASSSRGGYTF. J is TRBJ1-2 and V is TRBV6-4; a possible D gene is TRBD1 (6 bases). The CDR3 totals 11 residues. V was clipped by 5 bases and J by 8 bases, with 9 bases between them. Germline CDR1 is MRHNA and CDR2 is SNTAGT.

V gene TRBV27 combines with J gene TRBJ2-7; the match to TRBD2 covers 10 bases. The V gene's germline CDR1 is MNHEY and CDR2 SMNVEV (reference sequence). The CDR3 runs 20 residues. Trimming removed 2 bases from V and 3 bases from J; junction bases left unmatched: 19. The CDR3 is CASSLGFMGIAGGSHYEQYF. The CDR3 coding sequence is TGTGCCAGCAGTTTAGGCTTTATGGGGATAGCGGGAGGCTCCCACTACGAGCAGTACTTC.

The chain is built from TRBV6-5 and TRBJ2-7, with no clear D. The CDR3 loop spans 12 amino acids. In germline, CDR1 is MNHEY, CDR2 SVGAGI. The V end was cut by 7 bases, the J end by 3 bases, with 10 bases between. The CDR3 sequence is CASTELLYEQYF. CDR3 in DNA: TGTGCCAGCACCGAACTGCTCTACGAGCAGTACTTC.

The chain is built from TRBV18 and TRBJ1-1; TRBD1 aligns across 10 bases. The CDR3 runs 15 residues. The germline V gene encodes CDR1 KGHSH and CDR2 LQKENI. Germline trimming cut 8 bases from V and 9 bases from J; bases unmatched to any gene: 15. The DNA for the CDR3 is TGTGCCAGCGCAACCGGGACAGGGGTCACCGGGAAAGCTTTCTTT. This encodes CASATGTGVTGKAFF.

This chain connects TRBV5-1 to TRBJ2-2; 8 nucleotides align to TRBD2. The CDR3 totals 16 residues. In germline, CDR1 is SGHRS, CDR2 YFSETQ. V dropped 2 bases and J dropped 0; count of bases not matched to a gene: 3. The CDR3 region has the DNA TGCGCCAGCAGCTTAACTAGCGGCGCGAACACCGGGGAGCTGTTTTTT. Its protein product is CASSLTSGANTGELFF. Full variable domain (rest looked up from reference TRBV5-1 and TRBJ2-2): KAGVTQTPRYLIKTRGQQVTLSCSPISGHRSVSWYQQTPGQGLQFLFEYFSETQRNKGNFPGRFSGRQFSNSRSEMNVSTLELGDSALYLCASSLTSGANTGELFFGEGSRLTVL.